Listed here are 11 T cell receptor beta chains from one sample, sequenced in a study of identical twins. Each CDR3 protein gets one entry after TCRdb re-called the 5' RACE reads with MiXCR. Seen here are about 720,000 distinct CDR3 sequences, 8.6% observed once, and the top ten hold approximately 0.94%. These same data were also listed under a study on yellow fever vaccine responses in identical twins.

Sequencing was carried out using PBMCs. These receptors were obtained from a woman between 18 and 30 years old in good health.

The gene calls are TRBV10-3 and TRBJ2-5; D tentatively fits TRBD1 or TRBD2 (6 bases each). Trimming shortened V by 9 bases and J by 4 bases, and 15 bases separated the two germline ends. Germline CDR1 ENHRY, CDR2 SYGVKD. This CDR3 region has 13 residues. The chain's CDR3 is CAIGGSERETQYF. The CDR3 nucleotides read TGTGCCATAGGGGGGAGTGAAAGAGAGACCCAGTACTTC.

CDR3 region: CASSPKRLSGSLNEQFF. The CDR3 coding sequence is TGTGCCAGTAGTCCCAAGAGACTAAGCGGGAGTTTAAATGAGCAGTTCTTC. The rearrangement uses TRBV19 and TRBJ2-1; 8 bases map to TRBD2. CDR1 is LNHDA, CDR2 SQIVND, per germline (reference sequence). Germline trimming cut 5 bases from V and 7 bases from J; bases unmatched to any gene: 16. CDR3 length: 17 amino acids.

The chain has TRBV5-5 and TRBJ2-4; D is perhaps TRBD1 (6 bases). V was shortened by 4 bases and J by 0 bases, with 20 bases between the two germline ends. CDR1 SGHKS and CDR2 YYEKEE come from the germline V gene (reference sequence). This CDR3 contains 18 residues. The chain's CDR3 is CASSRRWDTNLAKNIQYF. CDR3 sequence (DNA): TGTGCCAGCAGCAGAAGATGGGACACGAACCTAGCCAAAAACATTCAGTACTTC.

The V gene is TRBV11-2, the J gene TRBJ2-2; no reliable D call. Trimming cost V 3 bases and J 4 bases, with 18 bases left between them. CDR3 length equals 17 residues. CDR1 and CDR2 (germline): SGHAT, FQNNGV. The CDR3: CASSFRVGMDVTGELFF. The CDR3 DNA sequence: TGTGCCAGCAGCTTTCGGGTAGGGATGGATGTCACCGGGGAGCTGTTTTTT.

The chain uses TRBV5-6 and TRBJ2-7, with D possibly being TRBD1 (5 bases). V lost 7 bases to trimming and J lost 0 bases, with 17 bases between them. Germline V gene lookup returns CDR1 SGHDT and CDR2 YYEEEE. There are 15 residues in the CDR3. As DNA, the CDR3 is TGTGCCAGCGGTCCGTGGGCCAGGGTCTCCTACGAGCAGTACTTC. This encodes CASGPWARVSYEQYF. Using reference TRBV5-6 and TRBJ2-7 for the parts outside the CDR3, the full variable domain is DAGVTQSPTHLIKTRGQQVTLRCSPKSGHDTVSWYQQALGQGPQFIFQYYEEEERQRGNFPDRFSGHQFPNYSSELNVNALLLGDSALYLCASGPWARVSYEQYFGPGTRLTVT.

The rearrangement links TRBV3-1 to TRBJ2-3, with 12 bases that match TRBD2. The CDR3 covers 18 residues. J was trimmed by 6 bases and V by 0 bases; bases with no gene match: 10. CDR1 and CDR2 from the germline V gene are LGHDT and YNNKEL (reference sequence). CDR3 sequence (DNA): TGTGCCAGCAGCCAAGATCGGAGACTAGCGGGAGTCGCGGATACGCAGTATTTT. It is translated as CASSQDRRLAGVADTQYF.

V gene TRBV5-1 combines with J gene TRBJ2-6; 10 bases line up with TRBD2. The CDR3 totals 18 residues. Germline V lookup: CDR1 SGHRS, CDR2 YFSETQ. The trim removed 4 bases at V and 3 bases at J, leaving 10 bases unmatched. CDR3 in amino acids: CASSPQAGGLSGANVLTF. Here the CDR3 DNA reads TGCGCCAGCAGCCCCCAAGCGGGAGGGCTCAGTGGGGCCAACGTCCTGACTTTC.

The chain uses TRBV5-1 and TRBJ2-7, with a possible D match to TRBD1 (6 bases). Germline CDR1 reads SGHRS; CDR2 reads YFSETQ. The germline V and J ends were trimmed by 3 bases and 6 bases, with 10 bases remaining between them. The CDR3 runs 12 residues. CDR3 bases: TGCGCCAGCAGCTCCGGACAGCTCGAGCAGTACTTC. It codes for CASSSGQLEQYF.

V is TRBV12-3 or TRBV12-4 and J is TRBJ1-2; a weak D match, TRBD1 (5 bases). V lost 1 base and J lost 6, with 9 bases in between. The CDR3 runs 13 residues. The CDR3, as DNA: TGTGCCAGCAGTTTAGACAGGTCCAATGGCTACACCTTC. Its protein product is CASSLDRSNGYTF.

The chain combines TRBV11-1 with TRBJ2-1; TRBD1 or TRBD2 may be the D gene (6 bases each). The length of the CDR3 is 20 residues. Trimming took 1 base from V and 5 from J, leaving 27 bases between them. Germline assignment: CDR1 SGHAT and CDR2 FQDESV (reference sequence). The CDR3 DNA is TGTGCCAGCAGCTTAGGGAGGGGGACACTTTCGATATTAGGGAACAATGAGCAGTTCTTC. It codes for CASSLGRGTLSILGNNEQFF.

V and J are TRBV6-2 or TRBV6-3 and TRBJ2-1; 7 bases line up with TRBD2. This CDR3 contains 14 residues. Germline V gene lookup returns CDR1 MNHEY and CDR2 SVGEGT. V trimming: 6 bases; J trimming: 4 bases; junction bases outside the gene matches: 6. CDR3 protein: CASRALASYNEQFF. DNA of the CDR3: TGTGCCAGCAGGGCACTAGCGTCGTACAATGAGCAGTTCTTC.